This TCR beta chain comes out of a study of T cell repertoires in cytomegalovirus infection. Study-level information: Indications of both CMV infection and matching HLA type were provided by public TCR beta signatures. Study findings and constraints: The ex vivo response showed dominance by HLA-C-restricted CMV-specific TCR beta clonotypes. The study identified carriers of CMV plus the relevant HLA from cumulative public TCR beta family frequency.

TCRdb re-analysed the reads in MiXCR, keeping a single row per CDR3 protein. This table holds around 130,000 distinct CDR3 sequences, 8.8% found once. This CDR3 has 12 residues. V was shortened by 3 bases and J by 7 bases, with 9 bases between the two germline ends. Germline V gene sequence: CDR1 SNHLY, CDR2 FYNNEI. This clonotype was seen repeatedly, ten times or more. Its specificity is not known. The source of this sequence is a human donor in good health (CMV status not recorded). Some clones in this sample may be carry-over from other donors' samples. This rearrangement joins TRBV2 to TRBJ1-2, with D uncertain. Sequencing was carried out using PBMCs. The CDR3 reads CASSEGLGGYTF. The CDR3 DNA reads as TGTGCCAGCAGTGAGGGGTTAGGTGGCTACACCTTC.